The 15 T cell receptor beta chains below come from one sample, sequenced in a study of cytomegalovirus exposure and HLA in healthy donors. The protocol was immunoSEQ multiplex PCR, while the TCRdb copy is restricted to in-frame clones and leaves out a portion. There are about 110,000 clones in the sample; approximately 85% occur only once, and 3% lies in the top ten. Input material: PBMCs. The receptors were gathered from a young woman in good health and CMV-seronegative.

This clone appeared a few times. The CDR3 spells CASSSPHYEQYF. In DNA form, the CDR3 reads TGTGCCAGCAGTTCCCCCCACTACGAGCAGTACTTC. The chain joins TRBV27 to TRBJ2-7; D gene ambiguous. This CDR3 is built from 12 residues. V was pared by 4 bases and J by 3 bases, with 7 bases between. Germline V gene lookup returns CDR1 MNHEY and CDR2 SMNVEV (reference sequence).

V is TRBV30 and J is TRBJ2-7, with D perhaps given as TRBD1 or TRBD2 (5 bases each). CDR3 size: 11 residues. Per the germline V gene, CDR1 is GTSNPN and CDR2 is SVGIG (reference sequence). V was shortened by 8 bases and J by 3 bases, with 11 bases between the two germline ends. The CDR3 coding sequence is TGTGCCGGGACGGGTGGCTACGAGCAGTACTTC. This gives the protein CAGTGGYEQYF. The full variable domain, in which reference TRBV30 and TRBJ2-7 provide the parts outside the CDR3, is SQTIHQWPATLVQPVGSPLSLECTVEGTSNPNLYWYRQAAGRGLQLLFYSVGIGQISSEVPQNLSASRPQDRQFILSSKKLLLSDSGFYLCAGTGGYEQYFGPGTRLTVT.

The chain carries TRBV28 and TRBJ1-5; TRBD1 matches at 7 bases. The trim removed 6 bases at V and 7 bases at J, leaving 12 bases unmatched. The CDR3 contains 15 residues. Per the germline V gene, CDR1 is MDHEN and CDR2 is SYDVKM. The CDR3 sequence is CASSPRGRRIQPQHF. The CDR3 DNA is TGTGCCAGCAGCCCAAGGGGGCGGAGGATACAGCCCCAGCATTTT.

This clone has only a few counts. The chain uses TRBV6-5 and TRBJ1-5; possibly TRBD1 for D (5 bases). V was shortened by 6 bases and J by 15 bases, with 9 bases between the two germline ends. Germline V gene lookup returns CDR1 MNHEY and CDR2 SVGAGI. The CDR3 runs to 9 residues. The CDR3 coding sequence is TGTGCCAGCAGACGACAGTTGCATTTT. Its translation is CASRRQLHF.

This clone turned up a few times. This chain's CDR3 is CASSLDLNTEAFF. The CDR3 coding sequence is TGTGCCAGCAGCTTAGACCTAAACACTGAAGCTTTCTTT. V gene TRBV13 combines with J gene TRBJ1-1; no reliable D call. Germline CDR1 and CDR2: PRHDT and FYEKMQ (reference sequence). V shed 1 base and J shed 2 bases, with 5 bases lying between them. CDR3 size: 13 residues.

The V gene is TRBV2, the J gene TRBJ2-1, with a possible D match to TRBD1 (5 bases). CDR3 length equals 13 residues. Trimming removed 6 bases from V and 4 bases from J, with 10 bases in between. Germline CDR1 SNHLY, CDR2 FYNNEI. The CDR3, as DNA: TGTGCCAGCAGGGACACATATTACAATGAGCAGTTCTTC. Translation: CASRDTYYNEQFF.

This clone was observed a few times. The DNA of the CDR3 is TGCGCCAGCAGCGGAGTAGCCCTCCACGAGCAGTACTTC. Encoded protein: CASSGVALHEQYF. J is TRBJ2-7 and V is TRBV5-1; D unresolved. The V and J ends lost 4 bases and 5 bases respectively, with 13 bases between them. The germline V gene has CDR1 SGHRS and CDR2 YFSETQ. CDR3 length equals 13 residues.

V is TRBV28 and J is TRBJ2-2; D gene uncertain. V dropped 6 bases and J dropped 5 bases, with 7 bases sitting between them. CDR1 and CDR2 (germline): MDHEN, SYDVKM. This CDR3 region has 12 residues. The DNA of the CDR3 is TGTGCCAGCAGCGTGTTAACCGGGGAGCTGTTTTTT. It specifies CASSVLTGELFF.

CDR3 region: CASSLISLVGAQTQYF. The CDR3 region has the DNA TGCGCCAGCAGCTTGATATCTTTAGTTGGGGCCCAGACCCAGTACTTC. The chain uses TRBV5-1 and TRBJ2-5; D is perhaps TRBD1 (5 bases). CDR3 length equals 16 residues. V was pared by 1 base and J by 6 bases, with 19 bases between. CDR1 is SGHRS and CDR2 is YFSETQ in the germline V gene.

The sample holds one count of this clone. The chain is built from TRBV6-5 and TRBJ1-2; maybe TRBD1 (5 bases). CDR3 length equals 13 residues. V was clipped by 2 bases and J by 8 bases, with 12 bases between them. Germline V CDR1 and CDR2: MNHEY, SVGAGI. The CDR3 DNA is TGTGCCAGCAGTTACGGGGCAGGGTTCGGCTACACCTTC. Translation: CASSYGAGFGYTF.

The V call is TRBV10-3, the J call TRBJ2-1, with 10 bases matching TRBD1. The CDR3 spans 17 residues. Looked up from germline, CDR1 is ENHRY and CDR2 is SYGVKD. Here the CDR3 reads CASSISSVGTGAYEQFF. The CDR3 nucleotides read TGTGCTTCGTCGATTAGCTCCGTTGGGACAGGGGCTTATGAGCAGTTCTTC.

The chain uses TRBV28 and TRBJ1-1, with 7 bases fitting TRBD1. CDR1 and CDR2 from the germline V gene are MDHEN and SYDVKM. The ends lost 2 bases at V and 2 bases at J; junction bases unmatched: 8. CDR3 size: 16 residues. DNA for the CDR3: TGTGCCAGCAGTTTAGGAGGGGGCGGCCCCAACACTGAAGCTTTCTTT. The encoded protein is CASSLGGGGPNTEAFF.

This chain connects TRBV13 to TRBJ1-2, with 7 bases that match TRBD1. The junction had 12 bases not matched to a gene; V was cut back by 4 bases and J by 7 bases. In germline, CDR1 is PRHDT, CDR2 FYEKMQ (reference sequence). The CDR3 length is 15 residues. The CDR3 sequence is CASSSTGQLFSGYTF. The CDR3 coding sequence is TGTGCCAGCAGCTCCACGGGACAGCTCTTTTCTGGCTACACCTTC.

The chain links TRBV11-2 to TRBJ2-1; 7 bases map to TRBD2. The ends lost 4 bases at V and 3 bases at J; junction bases unmatched: 9. The CDR3 runs to 16 residues. Per the germline V gene, CDR1 is SGHAT and CDR2 is FQNNGV. CDR3 sequence reads: CASSSDMGGVYNEQFF. CDR3 in DNA: TGTGCCAGCAGCTCCGACATGGGGGGGGTCTACAATGAGCAGTTCTTC.

The genes are TRBV6-6 and TRBJ1-1, with D uncertain. From germline, CDR1 is MNHNY and CDR2 SVGAGI (reference sequence). The V gene lost 2 bases and the J gene lost 5 bases, with 9 bases spanning the gap. This CDR3 is 13 amino acids long. The CDR3 DNA sequence: TGTGCCAGCAGTTACCCTCGAGGGACTGAAGCTTTCTTT. Its translation: CASSYPRGTEAFF.